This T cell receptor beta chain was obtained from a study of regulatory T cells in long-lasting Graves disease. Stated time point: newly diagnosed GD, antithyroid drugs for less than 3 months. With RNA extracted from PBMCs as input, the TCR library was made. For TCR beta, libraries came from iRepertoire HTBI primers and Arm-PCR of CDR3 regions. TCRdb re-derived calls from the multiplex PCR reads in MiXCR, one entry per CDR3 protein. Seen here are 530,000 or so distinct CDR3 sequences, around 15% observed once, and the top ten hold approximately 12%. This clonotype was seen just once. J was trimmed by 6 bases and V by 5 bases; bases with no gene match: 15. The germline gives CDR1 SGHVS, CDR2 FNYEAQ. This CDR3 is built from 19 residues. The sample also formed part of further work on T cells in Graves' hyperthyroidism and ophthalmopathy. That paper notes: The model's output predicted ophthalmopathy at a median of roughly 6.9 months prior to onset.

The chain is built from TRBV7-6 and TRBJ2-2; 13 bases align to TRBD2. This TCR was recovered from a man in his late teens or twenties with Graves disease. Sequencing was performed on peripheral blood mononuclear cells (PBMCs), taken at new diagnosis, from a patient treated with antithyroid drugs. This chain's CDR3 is CASSLGLAGETQGSGELFF. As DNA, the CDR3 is TGTGCCAGCAGCCTCGGACTAGCGGGAGAAACCCAAGGCTCCGGGGAGCTGTTTTTT.